This entry concerns a single TCR beta chain. Authors' processing steps: Estimated nucleated cell counts came from reference gene primer amplification. Assay used: immunoSEQ multiplex PCR; TCRdb lists only in-frame clones, some missing. V and J calls and clone size are those listed in that table; D and trimming were worked out from the DNA. The table records 240,000 or so clones, 82% of them present only once. This sample was taken from a study of blood T cell repertoires in COVID-19. On the study more broadly: The United States, Italy and Spain provided the acute and convalescent COVID-19 samples. The analysed material was cDNA or gDNA that came from T cells, B-cell-depleted T cells, or PBMCs.

This CDR3 is built from 12 residues. The V and J ends lost 9 bases and 7 bases, in that order; junction bases with no gene match: 4. The germline CDR1 and CDR2 sequences are SEHNR and FQNEAQ (reference sequence). This receptor was taken from a woman aged 18-29 years with acute or convalescent COVID-19. Sequenced material: peripheral blood. The genes are TRBV7-9 and TRBJ2-7; 12 nucleotides align to TRBD2. The CDR3 here is CASTSGGLEQYF. Here the CDR3 DNA reads TGTGCCAGTACTAGCGGGGGGCTGGAGCAGTACTTC.